The following is a T cell receptor beta chain sequence with its context. Its antigen is still unknown. CDR3 length equals 13 residues. CDR1 SQVTM and CDR2 ANQGSEA come from the germline V gene. The entry originates in a study of identical twins. TCRdb re-called the 5' RACE reads with MiXCR, one entry per CDR3 protein. The data show fewer than 900,000 distinct CDR3 sequences, approximately 21% seen once. Regarding the study as a whole: Out-of-frame beta sequences exhibited a weaker degree of excess twin sharing.

A further study also used this sample, focusing on T cells expressing NK-cell markers. That source adds: The CD3+CD56-NKG2C+ fraction of a handful of donors was likewise dominated by these clonotypes.

The sequence came from a woman aged 18-29 years in good health. Specimen: PBMCs. This chain uses TRBV29-1 with TRBJ2-5; the D gene is possibly TRBD1 (5 bases). With the DNA end fitting TRBJ2-7 better, the J assignment may be wrong. The CDR3 loop reads CSVEVVGPYEQYF. Written as DNA, the CDR3 is TGCAGCGTTGAAGTGGTGGGGCCCTACGAGCAGTACTTC.